These 23 T cell receptor beta chains were all obtained from the same sample, sequenced in a study of T cells in localized non-small cell lung cancer. The repertoire was sequenced with immunoSEQ multiplex PCR; TCRdb's copy has only in-frame clones and lacks some. The table lists 1,500 to 2,000 clones, 21% of them singletons, with 7.5% to 9% in the top ten. Sample: normal lung tissue next to the tumor, taken before any cancer treatment. Every receptor here comes from a woman aged 35 to 70 with stage I lung adenocarcinoma.

This clone was seen only a few times. This chain joins TRBV6-8 and TRBJ1-2; a weak D match, TRBD1 (5 bases). CDR3 length: 16 residues. The germline V gene has CDR1 MNHGY and CDR2 SAAAGT. The germline V and J ends were trimmed by 5 bases and 6 bases, with 22 bases remaining between them. Written as DNA, the CDR3 is TGTGCCAGCAGTCTGAATGCCGTGGGGCAGAGTGATGGCTACACCTTC. Its translation: CASSLNAVGQSDGYTF.

This rearrangement joins TRBV11-3 to TRBJ2-1; the D gene is possibly TRBD2 (6 bases). Trimming pared 2 bases from V and 2 bases from J, leaving 7 bases between. Looked up from germline, CDR1 is SGHNT and CDR2 is YENEEA. This CDR3 is 14 amino acids long. For the CDR3, the DNA is TGTGCCAGCAGCTTAAGCGGGCCCTACAATGAGCAGTTCTTC. This codes for CASSLSGPYNEQFF.

By share, this clone ranks as medium-sized. The chain has TRBV11-3 and TRBJ2-5, with D unclear. The CDR3 extends over 16 amino acids. CDR1 SGHNT and CDR2 YENEEA come from the germline V gene. V lost 7 bases to trimming and J lost 5 bases, with 23 bases between them. The DNA of the CDR3 is TGTGCCAGCAACCTGGGTGGACCCCCCCTCGGCGAGACCCAGTACTTC. Translating gives CASNLGGPPLGETQYF.

Only a few counts were recorded for this clone. The chain is built from TRBV11-3 and TRBJ1-5; no clear D gene. V was clipped by 3 bases and J by 1 base, with 13 bases between them. Germline loops: CDR1 SGHNT, CDR2 YENEEA. The CDR3 is made up of 16 amino acids. The CDR3 DNA follows: TGTGCCAGCAGCTTGACCCCGGGTAGCAGCAATCAGCCCCAGCATTTT. Translated, it gives CASSLTPGSSNQPQHF.

This clone appeared a few times. J is TRBJ2-1 and V is TRBV6-8, with a weak D call TRBD2 (6 bases). Germline V lookup: CDR1 MNHGY, CDR2 SAAAGT. Between the trimmed V and J ends, which lost 5 bases and 13 bases, there was a span of 18 bases. The CDR3 extends over 13 amino acids. In nucleotides, the CDR3 is TGTGCCAGCAGTCTCCCCCTGGGGGGTGACCAGTTCTTC. Its translation: CASSLPLGGDQFF.

By share, this clone counts as large. The V call is TRBV6-8, the J call TRBJ1-6; D is perhaps TRBD1 (5 bases). The CDR3 is 15 amino acids. Germline V gene lookup returns CDR1 MNHGY and CDR2 SAAAGT. V was trimmed by 3 bases and J by 5 bases, leaving 11 bases between them. The CDR3 spells CASSYSSGDNSPLHF. The CDR3 bases are TGTGCCAGCAGTTATTCATCGGGGGATAATTCACCCCTCCACTTT.

The chain recombines TRBV6-8 with TRBJ2-4, with D uncertain. V was cut by 5 bases and J by 1 base, with 12 bases left in between. In germline, CDR1 is MNHGY, CDR2 SAAAGT. This CDR3 is built from 15 residues. As DNA, the CDR3 is TGTGCCAGCAGTACACTTGAGGCGGCCAAAAACATTCAGTACTTC. Its protein product is CASSTLEAAKNIQYF.

The genes are TRBV29-1 and TRBJ1-2, with a weak D call TRBD1 (5 bases). The CDR3 loop spans 12 amino acids. Trimming stripped 7 bases from V and 5 bases from J, with 14 bases between. Per the germline V gene, CDR1 is SQVTM and CDR2 is ANQGSEA. CDR3 bases: TGCAGCGCGGTCCAGGGTTCGTATGGCTACACCTTC. Encoded protein: CSAVQGSYGYTF.

The chain recombines TRBV28 with TRBJ2-7; 11 positions match TRBD2. V shed 7 bases, J shed 3 bases, and the junction held 5 bases outside the gene matches. The germline gives CDR1 MDHEN, CDR2 SYDVKM. The CDR3 is made up of 14 amino acids. The CDR3 reads CASTVTSGVYEQYF. DNA for the CDR3: TGTGCCAGCACCGTGACTAGCGGGGTCTACGAGCAGTACTTC.

The chain is built from TRBV18 and TRBJ1-5; 7 bases line up with TRBD1. Germline-derived CDR1 and CDR2 are KGHSH and LQKENI. The CDR3 sequence is 18 residues long. V shed 2 bases and J 4 bases; nucleotides not matched to a gene: 14. CDR3 protein: CASSPSLSRTGGNQPQHF. In DNA form, the CDR3 reads TGTGCCAGCTCACCATCCCTCAGCAGGACAGGAGGGAATCAGCCCCAGCATTTT.

This rearrangement joins TRBV11-3 to TRBJ2-3; D perhaps matches TRBD1 (6 bases). The germline gives CDR1 SGHNT, CDR2 YENEEA. V shed 1 base and J shed 2 bases, with 13 bases lying between them. The CDR3 contains 16 residues. DNA for the CDR3: TGTGCCAGCAGCTTAGGCGGCAGGGGATTCACAGATACGCAGTATTTT. Translating gives CASSLGGRGFTDTQYF.

This clone is labeled large. The chain uses TRBV6-1 and TRBJ1-1; no clear D gene. Germline V gene data show CDR1 as MNHNS and CDR2 as SASEGT. Trimming removed 1 base from V and 3 bases from J, with 12 bases in between. The CDR3 totals 15 residues. CDR3 in amino acids: CASSEDTQRDTEAFF. CDR3 sequence (DNA): TGTGCCAGCAGTGAAGATACCCAACGGGACACTGAAGCTTTCTTT.

The J gene is TRBJ2-7, the V gene TRBV4-1, with 9 bases aligning to TRBD1. The length of the CDR3 is 15 residues. Germline lookup yields CDR1 MGHRA and CDR2 YSYEKL. V was clipped by 4 bases and J by 6 bases; unmatched bases: 10. The chain's CDR3 is CASSPLGDRVSEQYF. For the CDR3, the DNA is TGCGCCAGCAGCCCTTTAGGGGACAGGGTATCCGAGCAGTACTTC.

This clone was seen a handful of times. CDR3 nucleotides: TGTGCCAGCAGATTAGCGGGGGGGAGGGACGAGCAGTACTTC. Amino acid sequence: CASRLAGGRDEQYF. The rearrangement joins TRBV2 to TRBJ2-7; TRBD2 aligns across 11 bases. This CDR3 contains 14 residues. The V gene's germline CDR1 is SNHLY and CDR2 FYNNEI. Trimming at V came to 6 bases and at J to 5 bases, leaving 6 bases not matched to a gene.

The J gene is TRBJ2-2, the V gene TRBV29-1; D unclear. The germline V gene encodes CDR1 SQVTM and CDR2 ANQGSEA. The V and J ends lost 6 bases and 7 bases respectively, with 15 bases between them. This CDR3 has 13 residues. The CDR3 is CSVHLSGGGELFF. The CDR3 DNA reads as TGCAGCGTGCATTTATCGGGCGGCGGGGAGCTGTTTTTT.

V and J are TRBV5-1 and TRBJ1-5; a weak D match, TRBD1 (5 bases). Germline V gives CDR1 SGHRS, CDR2 YFSETQ. V was trimmed by 0 bases and J by 6 bases, leaving 13 bases between them. This CDR3 contains 15 residues. CDR3 in DNA: TGCGCCAGCAGCTTGGATTCCTCGGGGGGTCAGCCCCAGCATTTT. It codes for CASSLDSSGGQPQHF.

This clone was seen only a few times. J is TRBJ1-1 and V is TRBV11-3; 7 bases are shared with TRBD1. The trim removed 4 bases at V and 2 bases at J, leaving 7 bases unmatched. The CDR3 extends over 15 amino acids. Germline V CDR1 and CDR2: SGHNT, YENEEA. CDR3 nucleotides: TGTGCCAGCAGCTCCCTGACAGGGTCCAACACTGAAGCTTTCTTT. Protein product: CASSSLTGSNTEAFF.

This chain uses TRBV19 with TRBJ2-5; 9 positions agree with TRBD1. The CDR3 spans 16 residues. The germline V gene has CDR1 LNHDA and CDR2 SQIVND (reference sequence). Trimming took 1 base from V and 4 from J; bases not matched to a gene: 7. The CDR3 coding sequence is TGTGCCAGTAGTATAGTGAGTGGACAGGGGCGAGAGACCCAGTACTTC. This codes for CASSIVSGQGRETQYF.

This clone has more than one count but fewer than ten. The chain carries TRBV11-3 and TRBJ2-1; no firm D call. Germline assignment: CDR1 SGHNT and CDR2 YENEEA. V lost 1 base, J lost 0 bases, and 7 bases lay in between. The CDR3 loop spans 15 amino acids. The CDR3 is CASSLGDFSYNEQFF. For the CDR3, the DNA is TGTGCCAGCAGCTTAGGGGATTTCTCCTACAATGAGCAGTTCTTC.

This clone appeared a single time. The V call is TRBV25-1, the J call TRBJ2-3; 12 bases fit TRBD2. The ends lost 1 base at V and 4 bases at J; junction bases unmatched: 3. The CDR3 runs to 16 residues. Germline V lookup: CDR1 MGHDK, CDR2 SYGVNS. The CDR3 nucleotides are TGTGCCAGCAGTGAATCTAGCGGGGGGGCCTCAGATACGCAGTATTTT. It codes for CASSESSGGASDTQYF.

This clone is medium-sized by share. The genes are TRBV6-8 and TRBJ2-5; TRBD2 agrees at 7 bases. V trimming: 3 bases; J trimming: 5 bases; junction bases outside the gene matches: 6. The CDR3 has 14 amino acids. Looked up from germline, CDR1 is MNHGY and CDR2 is SAAAGT. CDR3 region: CASSYSGGEETQYF. The CDR3 nucleotides are TGTGCCAGCAGTTATTCTGGGGGGGAGGAGACCCAGTACTTC.

The J gene is TRBJ2-5, the V gene TRBV19; D unresolved. V lost 0 bases, J lost 7 bases, and 6 bases lay in between. The CDR3 consists of 12 residues. Per germline, CDR1 LNHDA and CDR2 SQIVND (reference sequence). The CDR3 reads CASSIDMGTQYF. CDR3 sequence (DNA): TGTGCCAGTAGTATAGATATGGGGACCCAGTACTTC.

This chain connects TRBV19 to TRBJ2-3; D may be TRBD1 (6 bases). The CDR3 is 13 amino acids. Germline V lookup: CDR1 LNHDA, CDR2 SQIVND (reference sequence). V was pared by 8 bases and J by 1 base, with 10 bases between. The CDR3 is CASFDRRTDTQYF. CDR3 coding DNA: TGTGCCAGTTTTGACAGGCGCACAGATACGCAGTATTTT. Filled out from reference TRBV19 and TRBJ2-3, the complete variable domain reads DGGITQSPKYLFRKEGQNVTLSCEQNLNHDAMYWYRQDPGQGLRLIYYSQIVNDFQKGDIAEGYSVSREKKESFPLTVTSAQKNPTAFYLCASFDRRTDTQYFGPGTRLTVL.